These 31 T cell receptor beta chains were all obtained from the same sample, sequenced in a study of T cells in tumors after PD-1 blockade. Data came from immunoSEQ multiplex PCR; TCRdb stores just in-frame clones and leaves some out. The sample lists 50,000 to 75,000 clones, under 80% occurring once. Source: PBMCs, taken after anti-PD-1 treatment. These receptor sequences come from a human donor with basal cell carcinoma.

This rearrangement joins TRBV19 to TRBJ2-6; no reliable D call. The V gene's germline CDR1 is LNHDA and CDR2 SQIVND (reference sequence). V shed 4 bases and J shed 2 bases, with 12 bases lying between them. This CDR3 region has 16 residues. The CDR3 is CASSTPGPTGANVLTF. Here the CDR3 DNA reads TGTGCCAGTAGTACCCCAGGACCTACTGGGGCCAACGTCCTGACTTTC.

The chain carries TRBV4-1 and TRBJ1-6; D might be TRBD1 (6 bases). Germline CDR1 and CDR2: MGHRA and YSYEKL. The V end was cut by 1 base, the J end by 4 bases, with 8 bases between. This CDR3 contains 15 residues. As DNA, the CDR3 is TGCGCCAGCAGCCAAGTCGGACAGTATAATTCACCCCTCCACTTT. Translated: CASSQVGQYNSPLHF.

The chain recombines TRBV7-9 with TRBJ2-7; TRBD1 matches at 9 bases. CDR1 is SEHNR, CDR2 FQNEAQ, per germline (reference sequence). Trimming removed 6 bases from V and 3 bases from J; junction bases left unmatched: 6. CDR3 size: 14 residues. Here the CDR3 DNA reads TGTGCCAGCAGTCTTACAGGGGGCGTCTACGAGCAGTACTTC. Its translation: CASSLTGGVYEQYF. The full variable domain, its missing parts supplied by reference TRBV7-9 and TRBJ2-7, is DTGVSQNPRHKITKRGQNVTFRCDPISEHNRLYWYRQTLGQGPEFLTYFQNEAQLEKSRLLSDRFSAERPKGSFSTLEIQRTEQGDSAMYLCASSLTGGVYEQYFGPGTRLTVT.

The genes are TRBV28 and TRBJ1-3; no clear D. The V and J ends lost 2 bases and 4 bases respectively, with 12 bases between them. Germline V gene lookup returns CDR1 MDHEN and CDR2 SYDVKM. The CDR3 has 15 residues. The CDR3 DNA is TGTGCCAGCAGTTTACTAGCCGGTCAGGGAAACACCATATATTTT. Its protein product is CASSLLAGQGNTIYF.

The rearrangement links TRBV2 to TRBJ2-7; 7 bases align to TRBD1. This CDR3 is built from 15 residues. The germline gives CDR1 SNHLY, CDR2 FYNNEI. V lost 3 bases and J lost 2; bases outside the gene matches: 7. The CDR3 DNA is TGTGCCAGCAGTGACGATACCGGGACAGCCTACGAGCAGTACTTC. It translates to CASSDDTGTAYEQYF.

The chain recombines TRBV3-1 (or the pseudogene TRBV3-2) with TRBJ1-3, with a possible D match to TRBD1 (6 bases). The ends were cut back, 0 bases at V and 0 bases at J, with 6 bases in the middle. Germline assignment: CDR1 LGHDT and CDR2 YNNKEL (reference sequence). The CDR3 totals 15 residues. The CDR3 loop is CASSQEDSSGNTIYF. Written as DNA, the CDR3 is TGTGCCAGCAGCCAAGAGGACAGCTCTGGAAACACCATATATTTT.

The V call is TRBV6-5, the J call TRBJ2-7; 10 bases line up with TRBD2. In germline, CDR1 is MNHEY, CDR2 SVGAGI. V was clipped by 7 bases and J by 3 bases; unmatched bases: 3. There are 13 residues in the CDR3. CDR3 sequence: CASTGTSDYEQYF. The CDR3 DNA reads TGTGCCAGCACCGGGACTAGCGACTACGAGCAGTACTTC.

This sequence joins TRBV20-1 and TRBJ2-5; D unresolved. CDR3 length: 10 residues. The V and J ends lost 3 bases and 4 bases respectively, with 3 bases between them. Looked up from germline, CDR1 is DFQATT and CDR2 is SNEGSKA (reference sequence). CDR3 loop: CSASGETQYF. Here the CDR3 DNA reads TGCAGTGCTAGCGGAGAGACCCAGTACTTC.

J is TRBJ2-5 and V is TRBV7-2, with TRBD2 as a possible D gene (7 bases). The germline CDR1 and CDR2 sequences are SGHTA and FQGNSA. The CDR3 runs 14 residues. V was clipped by 1 base and J by 7 bases, with 13 bases between them. Here the CDR3 reads CASSLGGGGGTQYF. In nucleotides, the CDR3 is TGTGCCAGCAGCTTAGGAGGGGGAGGGGGGACCCAGTACTTC. Drawing the rest from reference TRBV7-2 and TRBJ2-5, the complete variable domain is GAGVSQSPSNKVTEKGKDVELRCDPISGHTALYWYRQSLGQGLEFLIYFQGNSAPDKSGLPSDRFSAERTGGSVSTLTIQRTQQEDSAVYLCASSLGGGGGTQYFGPGTRLLVL.

The chain joins TRBV3-1 (or the pseudogene TRBV3-2) to TRBJ2-3; D is unclear. The CDR3 is 13 amino acids. Germline assignment: CDR1 LGHDT and CDR2 YNNKEL (reference sequence). V lost 1 base, J lost 4 bases, and 6 bases lay in between. The CDR3 here is CASSQGGADTQYF. In DNA form, the CDR3 reads TGTGCCAGCAGCCAAGGAGGAGCAGATACGCAGTATTTT.

This clone was seen a single time. The chain carries TRBV5-5 and TRBJ1-3; TRBD1 might be the D (5 bases). Trimming cost V 1 base and J 4 bases, with 9 bases left between them. The CDR3 runs to 14 residues. Germline CDR1 reads SGHKS; CDR2 reads YYEKEE (reference sequence). The CDR3 DNA reads as TGTGCCAGCAGCTTGATAGGGGCGGGAAACACCATATATTTT. This translates into CASSLIGAGNTIYF.

The chain recombines TRBV6-1 with TRBJ2-3; 7 bases line up with TRBD1. Germline V gene lookup returns CDR1 MNHNS and CDR2 SASEGT. V gave up 4 bases and J gave up 3 bases; unmatched junction bases: 10. The CDR3 length is 16 residues. CDR3 nucleotide sequence: TGTGCCAGCAGTGGAGCCCCGGGACAGCCTACAGATACGCAGTATTTT. Translation gives CASSGAPGQPTDTQYF.

The gene calls are TRBV5-1 and TRBJ2-2, with 9 bases aligning to TRBD1. This CDR3 region has 14 residues. Germline CDR1 reads SGHRS; CDR2 reads YFSETQ. V was pared by 9 bases and J by 0 bases, with 3 bases of the junction left unmatched. The CDR3 spells CATRTGANTGELFF. The CDR3 DNA reads TGCGCCACCCGGACAGGGGCGAACACCGGGGAGCTGTTTTTT.

The chain carries TRBV3-1 (or the pseudogene TRBV3-2) and TRBJ2-3; a possible D gene is TRBD2 (5 bases). The V and J ends lost 1 base and 7 bases respectively, with 6 bases between them. This CDR3 is 12 amino acids long. Per germline, CDR1 LGHDT and CDR2 YNNKEL (reference sequence). In DNA form, the CDR3 reads TGTGCCAGCAGCCAAGCGGGGAATACGCAGTATTTT. Amino acid sequence: CASSQAGNTQYF.

The V call is TRBV2, the J call TRBJ2-5; perhaps TRBD1 as D (6 bases). This CDR3 spans 13 amino acids. Trimming stripped 6 bases from V and 5 bases from J, with 13 bases between. Germline assignment: CDR1 SNHLY and CDR2 FYNNEI. Here the CDR3 reads CASRGDIAETQYF. The CDR3 DNA reads as TGTGCCAGCAGGGGGGACATCGCCGAGACCCAGTACTTC.

The gene calls are TRBV6-5 and TRBJ1-3, with D possibly being TRBD1 (5 bases). CDR1 and CDR2 (germline): MNHEY, SVGAGI. This CDR3 region has 15 residues. V shed 6 bases and J shed 0 bases, with 12 bases lying between them. CDR3 bases: TGTGCCAGCAGATGGGACGGAAACTCTGGAAACACCATATATTTT. Translating it yields CASRWDGNSGNTIYF.

The chain has TRBV6-6 and TRBJ1-2; D ambiguous. V lost 0 bases, J lost 4 bases, and 15 bases lay in between. The CDR3 sequence is 16 residues long. Germline CDR1 and CDR2: MNHNY and SVGAGI (reference sequence). The CDR3 nucleotides are TGTGCCAGCAGTTACTCCCCCGGACCGACGGGCTATGGCTACACCTTC. Protein product: CASSYSPGPTGYGYTF.

This chain connects TRBV5-1 to TRBJ2-2; D remains ambiguous. Germline V gene data show CDR1 as SGHRS and CDR2 as YFSETQ. The V gene lost 0 bases and the J gene lost 7 bases, with 10 bases spanning the gap. The CDR3 totals 14 residues. The CDR3 is CASSLAGRGGELFF. The CDR3 DNA reads TGCGCCAGCAGCTTGGCCGGGCGCGGCGGGGAGCTGTTTTTT.

CDR3 protein: CASSLLAGYQETQYF. As DNA, the CDR3 is TGTGCCAGCAGTTTACTAGCGGGGTACCAAGAGACCCAGTACTTC. The chain employs TRBV6-5 and TRBJ2-5; TRBD2 aligns across 10 bases. The J segment lost 0 bases and the V segment lost 4 bases, leaving 2 bases of the junction unmatched. The CDR3 has 15 residues. Germline V gives CDR1 MNHEY, CDR2 SVGAGI.

The genes are TRBV5-6 and TRBJ2-7; unclear D gene. With 4 bases removed from V and 0 bases from J, the gap between germline ends came to 2 bases. This CDR3 spans 11 amino acids. Germline V lookup: CDR1 SGHDT, CDR2 YYEEEE. CDR3 sequence: CASSNSYEQYF. CDR3 DNA: TGTGCCAGCAGCAACTCCTACGAGCAGTACTTC.

The chain uses TRBV21-1 and TRBJ2-1; TRBD1 is the table's D call and was not checked against the DNA. TRBV21-1 is labeled a pseudogene. The CDR3 totals 18 residues. The CDR3 sequence: CASSKALVGQGVNNEQFF. CDR3 DNA: TGTGCCAGCAGCAAAGCCCTTGTTGGACAAGGGGTGAACAATGAGCAGTTCTTC.

The rearrangement links TRBV13 to TRBJ2-1, with a weak D call TRBD2 (6 bases). This CDR3 is built from 15 residues. Germline loops: CDR1 PRHDT, CDR2 FYEKMQ (reference sequence). The ends were cut back, 5 bases at V and 4 bases at J, with 15 bases in the middle. CDR3 nucleotides: TGTGCCAGCAGCCCACGGACTAAGTTTTACAATGAGCAGTTCTTC. Its protein product is CASSPRTKFYNEQFF.

The chain links TRBV15 to TRBJ1-2; a possible D gene is TRBD1 (5 bases). Germline V lookup: CDR1 LNHNV, CDR2 YYDKDF (reference sequence). The CDR3 length is 13 residues. V was trimmed by 2 bases and J by 8 bases, leaving 12 bases between them. In DNA form, the CDR3 reads TGTGCCACCAGCAGATTCGGGGGAGGCGGCTACACCTTC. Translation gives CATSRFGGGGYTF.

V usage is TRBV2 and J usage is TRBJ1-2; the match to TRBD1 covers 7 bases. Germline V lookup: CDR1 SNHLY, CDR2 FYNNEI. After removal of 6 bases from V and 5 bases from J, the junction contained 9 bases not matched to a gene. The CDR3 covers 14 residues. In DNA form, the CDR3 reads TGTGCCAGCAGACCCAACTTCAGGGGGTATGGCTACACCTTC. Amino acids: CASRPNFRGYGYTF.

The chain employs TRBV3-1 (or the pseudogene TRBV3-2) and TRBJ2-7, with D uncertain. The CDR3 loop spans 16 amino acids. Between the trimmed V and J ends, which lost 0 bases and 0 bases, there was a span of 12 bases. Germline CDR1 reads LGHDT; CDR2 reads YNNKEL (reference sequence). This CDR3 reads CASSQDYPSTSYEQYF. Written as DNA, the CDR3 is TGTGCCAGCAGCCAAGATTATCCGTCCACCTCCTACGAGCAGTACTTC.

The chain couples TRBV29-1 to TRBJ2-3; D unclear. The CDR3 has 12 amino acids. In germline, CDR1 is SQVTM, CDR2 ANQGSEA. The ends were cut back, 7 bases at V and 5 bases at J, with 13 bases in the middle. This CDR3 reads CSGQALRDTQYF. The CDR3 nucleotides are TGCAGCGGGCAGGCTCTTCGAGATACGCAGTATTTT.

This rearrangement joins TRBV12-3 or TRBV12-4 to TRBJ1-1; the D gene is possibly TRBD1 (5 bases). The CDR3 runs 13 residues. V dropped 7 bases and J dropped 3 bases, with 12 bases sitting between them. The DNA of the CDR3 is TGTGCCAGCACCATTTGGGACTACACTGAAGCTTTCTTT. It codes for CASTIWDYTEAFF.

The V call is TRBV6-1, the J call TRBJ2-5; D may be TRBD1 (6 bases). The CDR3 consists of 16 residues. Trimming cost V 1 base and J 2 bases, with 14 bases left between them. CDR1 is MNHNS and CDR2 is SASEGT in the germline V gene. CDR3 amino acids: CASSEGRTALQETQYF. As DNA, the CDR3 is TGTGCCAGCAGTGAAGGCCGGACAGCTCTTCAAGAGACCCAGTACTTC.

This clone was counted only a few times. The V call is TRBV6-6, the J call TRBJ2-1; 9 bases are a match to TRBD2. The CDR3 is made up of 16 amino acids. The ends lost 4 bases at V and 7 bases at J; junction bases unmatched: 11. Germline CDR1 is MNHNY and CDR2 is SVGAGI (reference sequence). CDR3 amino acids: CASSSRPGLASNEQFF. DNA for the CDR3: TGTGCCAGCAGTTCGCGTCCGGGACTAGCATCAAATGAGCAGTTCTTC.

V gene TRBV10-2 combines with J gene TRBJ1-6; TRBD1 might be the D (6 bases). Germline V gene lookup returns CDR1 WSHSY and CDR2 SAAADI. CDR3 size: 13 residues. Trimming left V 9 bases short and J 10 bases short, with 16 bases between. The DNA of the CDR3 is TGCGCCAGTAGGGGGGTAAGGGCATCACCCCTCCACTTT. Translation: CASRGVRASPLHF.

This clone was counted only a few times. The CDR3 here is CASTRAANYGYTF. The CDR3, as DNA: TGTGCCAGCACGCGCGCGGCTAACTATGGCTACACCTTC. The chain employs TRBV6-5 and TRBJ1-2; D is unclear. This CDR3 region has 13 residues. Germline loops: CDR1 MNHEY, CDR2 SVGAGI. Trimming removed 7 bases from V and 0 bases from J, with 9 bases in between.